This is a list of T cell receptor beta chains from one sample in a study of a mutant IDH1 vaccine in newly diagnosed glioma. Which antigens these TCRs recognize remains unknown. The table came from immunoSEQ multiplex PCR; TCRdb's copy has only in-frame clones and leaves some out. The sample contains 30,000 to 45,000 clones, about 89% of which appear only once. The sequencing here drew on PBMCs, taken from a glioma patient whose treatment included an IDH1 peptide vaccine. The receptors were gathered from a man between 45 and 60 years old with glioma. Both conserved end residues are trimmed from each CDR3.

cdr3_aa: ASSISAGGLDEQY
j_call: TRBJ2-7
v_call: TRBV19

cdr3_aa: ASSDRGYGYT
j_call: TRBJ1-2
v_call: TRBV2

cdr3_aa: AIGTEGPLAKNIQY
j_call: TRBJ2-4
v_call: TRBV10-3

cdr3_aa: ASSRGGWRTEAF
j_call: TRBJ1-1
v_call: TRBV7-9

cdr3_aa: SVDSRIEHYGYT
j_call: TRBJ1-2
v_call: TRBV29-1

cdr3_aa: ASSSSAKSYNEQF
j_call: TRBJ2-1
v_call: TRBV5-1

cdr3_aa: ASSLSDSLNTEAF
j_call: TRBJ1-1
v_call: TRBV6-5

cdr3_aa: ASSLTGTAGRGYT
j_call: TRBJ1-2
v_call: TRBV5-8

cdr3_aa: ASSLASGDKKLF
j_call: TRBJ1-4
v_call: TRBV7-2

cdr3_aa: ASSQDRGTGDQPQH
j_call: TRBJ1-5
v_call: TRBV4-2

cdr3_aa: ASSAEAGYNEQF
j_call: TRBJ2-1
v_call: TRBV27

cdr3_aa: ASSGDRGSGNTIY
j_call: TRBJ1-3
v_call: TRBV2

cdr3_aa: AWRASAGQAF
j_call: TRBJ1-1
v_call: TRBV30

cdr3_aa: ASSATRDINSGVNQPQH
j_call: TRBJ1-5
v_call: TRBV5-6

cdr3_aa: ASSEDRSSYNEQF
j_call: TRBJ2-1
v_call: TRBV6-1

cdr3_aa: SVEDLALAGGYEQY
j_call: TRBJ2-7
v_call: TRBV29-1

cdr3_aa: ASSVGLGQGGYT
j_call: TRBJ1-2
v_call: TRBV2

cdr3_aa: ASSLGWASNQPQH
j_call: TRBJ1-5
v_call: TRBV9

cdr3_aa: ASSQGQAISYEQY
j_call: TRBJ2-7
v_call: TRBV4-1

cdr3_aa: ASSEDRNQPQH
j_call: TRBJ1-5
v_call: TRBV11-2

cdr3_aa: ASRLRGPRYEQY
j_call: TRBJ2-7
v_call: TRBV7-6

cdr3_aa: ASSYSLNQPQH
j_call: TRBJ1-5
v_call: TRBV6-5